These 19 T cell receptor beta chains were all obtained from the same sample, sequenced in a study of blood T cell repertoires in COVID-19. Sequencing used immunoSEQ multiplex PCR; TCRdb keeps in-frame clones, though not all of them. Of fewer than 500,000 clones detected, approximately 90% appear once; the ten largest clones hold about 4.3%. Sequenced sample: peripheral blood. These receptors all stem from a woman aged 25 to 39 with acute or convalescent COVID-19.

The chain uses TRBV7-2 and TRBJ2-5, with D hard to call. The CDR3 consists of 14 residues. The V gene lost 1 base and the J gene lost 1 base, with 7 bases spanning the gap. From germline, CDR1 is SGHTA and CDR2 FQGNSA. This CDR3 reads CASSLGLSQETQYF. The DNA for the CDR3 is TGTGCCAGCAGCTTAGGTTTATCCCAAGAGACCCAGTACTTC.

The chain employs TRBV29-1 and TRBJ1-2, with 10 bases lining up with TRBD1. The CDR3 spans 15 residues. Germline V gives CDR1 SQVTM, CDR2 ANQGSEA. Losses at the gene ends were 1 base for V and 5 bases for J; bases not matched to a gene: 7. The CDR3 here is CSVEAGQGVEYGYTF. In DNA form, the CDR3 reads TGCAGCGTTGAAGCTGGACAGGGGGTAGAGTATGGCTACACCTTC.

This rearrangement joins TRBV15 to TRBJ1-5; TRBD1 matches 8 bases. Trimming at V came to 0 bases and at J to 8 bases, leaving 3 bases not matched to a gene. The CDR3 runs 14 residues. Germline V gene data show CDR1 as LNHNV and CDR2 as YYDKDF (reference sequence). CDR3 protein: CATSRDRGLEPQHF. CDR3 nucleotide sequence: TGTGCCACCAGCAGAGACAGGGGGCTTGAGCCCCAGCATTTT.

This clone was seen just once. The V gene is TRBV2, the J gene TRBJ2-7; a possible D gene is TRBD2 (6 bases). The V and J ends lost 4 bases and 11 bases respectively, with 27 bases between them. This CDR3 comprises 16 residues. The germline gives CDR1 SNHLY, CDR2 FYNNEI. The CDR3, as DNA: TGTGCCAGCAGTGCATTACTGCTGTCTGGGGGAGCGGGCAAGTACTTC. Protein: CASSALLLSGGAGKYF.

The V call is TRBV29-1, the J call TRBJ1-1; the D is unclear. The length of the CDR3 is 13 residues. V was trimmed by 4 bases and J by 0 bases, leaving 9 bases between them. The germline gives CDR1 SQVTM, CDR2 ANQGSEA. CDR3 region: CSVGASLNTEAFF. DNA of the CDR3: TGCAGCGTTGGGGCGTCATTGAACACTGAAGCTTTCTTT.

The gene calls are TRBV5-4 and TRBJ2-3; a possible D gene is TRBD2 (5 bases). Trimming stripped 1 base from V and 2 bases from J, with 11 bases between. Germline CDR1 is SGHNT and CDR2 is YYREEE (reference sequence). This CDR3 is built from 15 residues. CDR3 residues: CASSLRRGDTDTQYF. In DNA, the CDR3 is TGTGCCAGCAGCTTGCGACGGGGAGACACAGATACGCAGTATTTT. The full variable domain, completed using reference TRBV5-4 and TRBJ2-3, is ETGVTQSPTHLIKTRGQQVTLRCSSQSGHNTVSWYQQALGQGPQFIFQYYREEENGRGNFPPRFSGLQFPNYSSELNVNALELDDSALYLCASSLRRGDTDTQYFGPGTRLTVL.

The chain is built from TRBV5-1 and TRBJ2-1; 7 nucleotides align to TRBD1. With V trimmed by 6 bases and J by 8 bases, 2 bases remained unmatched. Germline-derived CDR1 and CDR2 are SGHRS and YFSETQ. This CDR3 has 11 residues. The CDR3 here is CASNRGDEQFF. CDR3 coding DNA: TGCGCCAGCAACAGGGGCGATGAGCAGTTCTTC.

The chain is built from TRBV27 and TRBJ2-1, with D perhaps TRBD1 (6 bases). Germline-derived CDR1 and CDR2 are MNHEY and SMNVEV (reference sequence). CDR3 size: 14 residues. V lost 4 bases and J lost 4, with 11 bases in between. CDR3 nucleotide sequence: TGTGCCAGCAGTTGGGGGCGAAGTTACAATGAGCAGTTCTTC. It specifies CASSWGRSYNEQFF.

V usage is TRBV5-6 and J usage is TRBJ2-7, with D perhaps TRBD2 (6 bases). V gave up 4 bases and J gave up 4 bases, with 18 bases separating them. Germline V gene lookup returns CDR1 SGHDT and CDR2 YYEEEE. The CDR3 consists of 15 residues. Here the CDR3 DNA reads TGTGCCAGCAGCCCGTGGGAGGAGCGTTATTACGAGCAGTACTTC. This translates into CASSPWEERYYEQYF.

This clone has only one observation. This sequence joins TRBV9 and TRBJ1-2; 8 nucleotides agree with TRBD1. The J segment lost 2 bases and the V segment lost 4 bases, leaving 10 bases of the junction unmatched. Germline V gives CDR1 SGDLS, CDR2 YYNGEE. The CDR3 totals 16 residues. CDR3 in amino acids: CASSISGTGGNYGYTF. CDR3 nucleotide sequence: TGTGCCAGCAGCATTTCCGGGACAGGCGGGAACTATGGCTACACCTTC.

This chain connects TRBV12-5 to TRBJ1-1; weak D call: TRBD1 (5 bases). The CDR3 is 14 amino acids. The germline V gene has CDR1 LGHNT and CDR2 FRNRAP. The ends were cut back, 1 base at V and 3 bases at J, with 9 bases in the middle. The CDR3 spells CASGLGQFYTEAFF. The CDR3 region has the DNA TGTGCTAGTGGTTTGGGACAGTTCTACACTGAAGCTTTCTTT.

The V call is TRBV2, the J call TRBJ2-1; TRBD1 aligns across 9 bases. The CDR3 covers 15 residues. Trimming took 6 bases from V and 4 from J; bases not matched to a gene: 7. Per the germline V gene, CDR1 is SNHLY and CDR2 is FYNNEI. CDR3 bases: TGTGCCAGCAGCATCGGACAGGGGTCGTACAATGAGCAGTTCTTC. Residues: CASSIGQGSYNEQFF.

The CDR3 nucleotides are TGTGCCAGTAGTATGTCGTGGAAAGGACAGGGGGAAAGAGAGACCCAGTACTTC. Residues: CASSMSWKGQGERETQYF. The rearrangement links TRBV19 to TRBJ2-5; 10 bases align to TRBD1. CDR3 size: 18 residues. V lost 3 bases, J lost 4 bases, and 14 bases stayed unmatched. Germline V CDR1 and CDR2: LNHDA, SQIVND (reference sequence).

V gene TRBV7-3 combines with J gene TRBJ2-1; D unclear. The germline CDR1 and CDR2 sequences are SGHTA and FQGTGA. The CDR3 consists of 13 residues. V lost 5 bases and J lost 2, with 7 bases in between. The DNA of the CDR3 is TGTGCCAGCAGCCCCGGTCCCTACAATGAGCAGTTCTTC. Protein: CASSPGPYNEQFF. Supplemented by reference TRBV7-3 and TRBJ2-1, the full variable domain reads GAGVSQTPSNKVTEKGKYVELRCDPISGHTALYWYRQSLGQGPEFLIYFQGTGAADDSGLPNDRFFAVRPEGSVSTLKIQRTERGDSAVYLCASSPGPYNEQFFGPGTRLTVL.

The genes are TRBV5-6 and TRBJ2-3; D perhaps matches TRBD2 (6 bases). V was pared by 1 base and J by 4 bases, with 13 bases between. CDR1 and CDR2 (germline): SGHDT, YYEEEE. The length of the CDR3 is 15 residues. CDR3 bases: TGTGCCAGCAGCTTGTATTGGCGGGGCCCAGATACGCAGTATTTT. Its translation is CASSLYWRGPDTQYF. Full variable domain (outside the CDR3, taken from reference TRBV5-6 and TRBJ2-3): DAGVTQSPTHLIKTRGQQVTLRCSPKSGHDTVSWYQQALGQGPQFIFQYYEEEERQRGNFPDRFSGHQFPNYSSELNVNALLLGDSALYLCASSLYWRGPDTQYFGPGTRLTVL.

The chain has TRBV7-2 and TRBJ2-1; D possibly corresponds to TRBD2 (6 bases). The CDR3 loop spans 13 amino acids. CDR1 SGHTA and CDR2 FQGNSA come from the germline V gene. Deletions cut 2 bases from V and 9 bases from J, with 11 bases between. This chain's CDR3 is CASSLLGGIEQFF. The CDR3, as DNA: TGTGCCAGCAGCTTATTGGGAGGAATTGAGCAGTTCTTC.

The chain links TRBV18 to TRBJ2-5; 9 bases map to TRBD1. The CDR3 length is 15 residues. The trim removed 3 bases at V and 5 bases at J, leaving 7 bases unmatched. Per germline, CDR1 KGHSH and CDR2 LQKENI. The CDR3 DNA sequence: TGTGCCAGCTCACCCCGGGACAGGGACACGGAGACCCAGTACTTC. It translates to CASSPRDRDTETQYF. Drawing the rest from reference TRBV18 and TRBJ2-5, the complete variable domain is NAGVMQNPRHLVRRRGQEARLRCSPMKGHSHVYWYRQLPEEGLKFMVYLQKENIIDESGMPKERFSAEFPKEGPSILRIQQVVRGDSAAYFCASSPRDRDTETQYFGPGTRLLVL.

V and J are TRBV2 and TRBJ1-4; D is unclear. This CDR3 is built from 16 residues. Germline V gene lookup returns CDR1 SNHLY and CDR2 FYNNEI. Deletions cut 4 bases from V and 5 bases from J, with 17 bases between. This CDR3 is CASSVNSVPINEKLFF. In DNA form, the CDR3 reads TGTGCCAGCAGTGTTAATAGCGTCCCGATAAATGAAAAACTGTTTTTT.

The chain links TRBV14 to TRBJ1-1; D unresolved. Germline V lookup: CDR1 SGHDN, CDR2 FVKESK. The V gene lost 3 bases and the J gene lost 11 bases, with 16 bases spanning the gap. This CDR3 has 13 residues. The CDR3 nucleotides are TGTGCCAGCAGCCACCGCCCCACCGGTGAGGCTTTCTTT. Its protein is CASSHRPTGEAFF. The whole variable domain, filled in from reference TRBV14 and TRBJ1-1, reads EAGVTQFPSHSVIEKGQTVTLRCDPISGHDNLYWYRRVMGKEIKFLLHFVKESKQDESGMPNNRFLAERTGGTYSTLKVQPAELEDSGVYFCASSHRPTGEAFFGQGTRLTVV.